This T cell receptor (beta chain) emerged from a study of CD8 T cells in ankylosing spondylitis. Germline-derived CDR1 and CDR2 are SNHLY and FYNNEI. This CDR3 contains 15 residues. Deletions cut 1 base from V and 2 bases from J, with 10 bases between. Researchers built TCR beta libraries using quantitative 5'-RACE with molecular barcodes. TCRdb processed the 5' RACE reads anew with MiXCR; each CDR3 protein has one entry. The sample consists of around 300,000 distinct CDR3 sequences, approximately 14% of them appearing once. Study observations and caveats: Significantly higher representation of disease-linked clones was reported for matched ankylosing spondylitis synovial fluid. Apparently characteristic of ankylosing spondylitis blood was a TCR beta motif (roughly 8 highly homologous variants). Within peripheral blood, clones linked to disease were CD8+ and relatively rare.

A remark on this clonotype: Its antigen is currently unknown.

Sequenced material: blood, either unsorted or a sorted T cell fraction (not recorded which). The sequence came from a male donor with ankylosing spondylitis or in good health (not recorded which). The chain carries TRBV2 and TRBJ2-3; D ambiguous. CDR3 sequence reads: CASSEVAQVTDTQYF. For the CDR3, the DNA is TGTGCCAGCAGTGAAGTAGCCCAGGTCACAGATACGCAGTATTTT.